At least ten counts were recorded for the clone carrying this T cell receptor (beta chain). Its antigen is unknown. Using a J-beta primer mix together with a sample-barcoded 5' primer, a second PCR was run for roughly 6 to 11 cycles. TCRdb re-called the 5' RACE reads with MiXCR, one entry per CDR3 protein. The data hold hundreds of thousands of distinct CDR3 sequences, with about 30% observed a single time. The CDR3 runs to 14 residues. V lost 3 bases and J lost 4, with 10 bases in between. The germline V gene has CDR1 MGHRA and CDR2 YSYEKL. This entry is derived from a study of blood T cells in healthy people across ages. In the study overall: Per every two T cells, about one barcoded beta molecule was captured by template switching. General observations from the study: Compared with aged donors, long-lived donors showed fewer expanded clones, suggesting selection. Diversity figures derived from one million T cells were judged to underestimate the true value.

The material sequenced was blood. This sequence originates from a woman aged 80 or over in good health. The chain recombines TRBV4-1 with TRBJ2-1, with TRBD1 as a possible D gene (6 bases). The chain's CDR3 is CASSQEDRYNEQFF. DNA for the CDR3: TGCGCCAGCAGCCAGGAAGACAGGTACAATGAGCAGTTCTTC.